Listed here is a single T cell receptor (beta chain). No antigen is known for it. This record comes from a study of shared clonotypes between healthy human individuals. The CDR3 extends over 12 amino acids. The V gene's germline CDR1 is SEHNR and CDR2 FQNEAQ (reference sequence). V was clipped by 5 bases and J by 11 bases, with 15 bases between them. A deep-level run was used for the assay. Only in-frame clones appear in the TCRdb table, and some are missing; sequencing was by immunoSEQ multiplex PCR. In the table there are some 1,600,000 clones, 95% to 99% of which are singletons. Findings and limits, study-wide: Incomplete sequencing of sorted subsets was indicated by rarefaction despite large depth. Sampling involved blood alone; tissue repertoires likely differ. Clonotypes shared by all four donors outscored non-shared clonotypes in generation probability.

The source material was naive CD4+ T cells sorted from blood. Specified subset: CD45RA+ positively selected. This clonotype was sampled from a man aged 25 to 45 in good health. V gene TRBV7-9 combines with J gene TRBJ2-5, with D tentatively TRBD2 (6 bases). The CDR3 coding sequence is TGTGCCAGCAGCCCGGGGGTTGGGGAGCAGTACTTC. This codes for CASSPGVGEQYF.